Following are 6 T cell receptor beta chains from one sample sequenced in a study of blood T cell repertoires in COVID-19. Sequenced by immunoSEQ multiplex PCR; TCRdb stores in-frame clones only, minus some. The sample records 53,000 or so clones, around 80% being singletons. Sequenced material: peripheral blood. Receptor source: a man between 60 and 75 years old with acute or convalescent COVID-19.

The chain joins TRBV18 to TRBJ2-5, with D unclear. Deletions cut 0 bases from V and 3 bases from J, with 5 bases between. This CDR3 contains 13 residues. Germline CDR1 is KGHSH and CDR2 is LQKENI. DNA for the CDR3: TGTGCCAGCTCACCACCGAGTAAAGAGACCCAGTACTTC. Its translation is CASSPPSKETQYF.

The chain uses TRBV2 and TRBJ2-2; 8 nucleotides align to TRBD1. The CDR3 spans 14 residues. The germline V gene encodes CDR1 SNHLY and CDR2 FYNNEI. J lost 7 bases, V lost 5 bases, and 6 bases had no gene match. The CDR3, as DNA: TGTGCCAGCAGTTCCGGGACAGGCCACGGGGAGCTGTTTTTT. This gives the protein CASSSGTGHGELFF.

This clone was counted between two and nine times. V usage is TRBV18 and J usage is TRBJ2-7; 11 bases agree with TRBD1. Per the germline V gene, CDR1 is KGHSH and CDR2 is LQKENI. V lost 2 bases, J lost 3 bases, and 6 bases stayed unmatched. The CDR3 is 16 amino acids. Here the CDR3 DNA reads TGTGCCAGCTCACCAAATCCGGGGACAGGGGGCTACGAGCAGTACTTC. Its translation is CASSPNPGTGGYEQYF.

A few counts support this clone. The rearrangement uses TRBV2 and TRBJ1-5, with no clear D. V lost 5 bases and J 5 bases, leaving 10 bases between the germline ends. Per germline, CDR1 SNHLY and CDR2 FYNNEI. CDR3 size: 13 residues. The CDR3 coding sequence is TGTGCCAGCAGTATGGAGGTCGATCAGCCCCAGCATTTT. Amino acids: CASSMEVDQPQHF.

The chain recombines TRBV28 with TRBJ1-4; perhaps TRBD1 as D (6 bases). Germline V lookup: CDR1 MDHEN, CDR2 SYDVKM. Trimming left V 2 bases short and J 5 bases short, with 12 bases between. This CDR3 is built from 15 residues. The CDR3 region is CASSLGGQGNEKLFF. CDR3 DNA: TGTGCCAGCAGTTTAGGTGGTCAGGGGAATGAAAAACTGTTTTTT.

The chain combines TRBV7-3 with TRBJ2-5; unclear D gene. The CDR3 has 14 residues. Deletions cut 0 bases from V and 2 bases from J, with 7 bases between. Germline V gives CDR1 SGHTA, CDR2 FQGTGA. As DNA, the CDR3 is TGTGCCAGCAGCTTAACGGGCAGACAAGAGACCCAGTACTTC. This encodes CASSLTGRQETQYF.